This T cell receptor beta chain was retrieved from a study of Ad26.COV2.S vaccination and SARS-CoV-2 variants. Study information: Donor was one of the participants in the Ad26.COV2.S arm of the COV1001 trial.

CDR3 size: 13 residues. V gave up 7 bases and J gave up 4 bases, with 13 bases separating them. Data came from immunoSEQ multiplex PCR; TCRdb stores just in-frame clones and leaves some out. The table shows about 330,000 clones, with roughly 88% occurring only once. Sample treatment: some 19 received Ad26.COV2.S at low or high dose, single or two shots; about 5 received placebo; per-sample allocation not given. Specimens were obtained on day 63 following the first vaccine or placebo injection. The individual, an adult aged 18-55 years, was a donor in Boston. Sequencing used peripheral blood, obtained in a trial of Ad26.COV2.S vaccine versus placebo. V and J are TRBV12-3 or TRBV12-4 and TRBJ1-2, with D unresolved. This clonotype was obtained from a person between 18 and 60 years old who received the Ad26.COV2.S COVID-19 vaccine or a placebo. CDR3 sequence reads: CASTSEGPYGYTF. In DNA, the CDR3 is TGTGCCAGCACCTCTGAAGGCCCCTATGGCTACACCTTC.